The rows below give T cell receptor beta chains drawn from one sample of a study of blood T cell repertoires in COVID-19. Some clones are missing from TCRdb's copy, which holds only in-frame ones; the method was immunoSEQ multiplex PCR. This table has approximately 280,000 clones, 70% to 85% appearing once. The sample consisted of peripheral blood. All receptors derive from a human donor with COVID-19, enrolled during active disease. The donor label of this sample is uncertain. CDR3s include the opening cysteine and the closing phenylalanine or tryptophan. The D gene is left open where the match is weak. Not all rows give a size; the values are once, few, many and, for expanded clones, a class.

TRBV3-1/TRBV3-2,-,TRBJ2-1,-,CASSRPERGSYNEQFF,TGTGCCAGCAGCCGCCCGGAAAGAGGGTCCTACAATGAGCAGTTCTTC
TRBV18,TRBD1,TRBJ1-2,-,CASSPRPGGGYTF,TGTGCCAGCTCACCTAGACCAGGGGGCGGCTACACCTTC
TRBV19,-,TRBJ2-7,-,CASSAGPSYEQYF,TGTGCCAGTAGTGCAGGTCCATCCTACGAGCAGTACTTC
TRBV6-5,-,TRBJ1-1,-,CASLVAENTEAFF,TGTGCCAGCTTGGTGGCAGAGAACACTGAAGCTTTCTTT
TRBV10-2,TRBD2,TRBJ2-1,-,CASSEWREPHEQFF,TGCGCCAGCAGTGAGTGGCGGGAGCCCCATGAGCAGTTCTTC
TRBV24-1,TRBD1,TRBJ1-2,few,CATSDWTGPTFPSNYGYTF,TGTGCCACCAGTGACTGGACAGGGCCAACCTTTCCTTCTAACTATGGCTACACCTTC
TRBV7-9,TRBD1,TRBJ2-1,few,CASSLAGTGGNEQFF,TGTGCCAGCAGCTTAGCCGGGACAGGGGGAAATGAGCAGTTCTTC
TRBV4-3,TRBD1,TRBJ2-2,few,CASSHGGQGGAGELFF,TGCGCCAGCAGCCATGGGGGACAGGGGGGCGCCGGGGAGCTGTTTTTT
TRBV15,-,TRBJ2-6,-,CATRASGANVLTF,TGTGCCACCAGGGCCTCTGGGGCCAACGTCCTGACTTTC
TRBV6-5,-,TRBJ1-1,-,CASRRAPSEAFF,TGTGCCAGCAGGCGGGCCCCTTCTGAAGCTTTCTTT
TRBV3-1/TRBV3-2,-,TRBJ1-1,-,CASSLLGGEAFF,TGTGCCAGCAGCCTCCTGGGGGGTGAAGCTTTCTTT
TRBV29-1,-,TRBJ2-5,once,CSVPGPGRETQYF,TGCAGCGTCCCGGGACCGGGGAGGGAGACCCAGTACTTC
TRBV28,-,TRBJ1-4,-,CASSLSSGFATNEKLFF,TGTGCCAGCAGTTTATCATCAGGGTTTGCAACTAATGAAAAACTGTTTTTT
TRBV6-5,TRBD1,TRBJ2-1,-,CATGTEFRDEQFF,TGTGCCACCGGGACAGAGTTCCGCGATGAGCAGTTCTTC
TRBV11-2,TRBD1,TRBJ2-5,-,CASSLEIDRVGQETQYF,TGTGCCAGCAGCTTAGAGATCGACAGGGTAGGGCAAGAGACCCAGTACTTC
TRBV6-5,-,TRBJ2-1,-,CASSWEKGDDEQFF,TGTGCCAGCAGTTGGGAAAAGGGAGACGATGAGCAGTTCTTC
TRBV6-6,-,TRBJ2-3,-,CASSYSGSTDTQYF,TGTGCCAGCAGTTACTCCGGTAGCACAGATACGCAGTATTTT
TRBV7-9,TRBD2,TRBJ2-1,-,CASSLIAGGRTSNEQFF,TGTGCCAGCAGCTTAATAGCGGGGGGACGAACCTCCAATGAGCAGTTCTTC
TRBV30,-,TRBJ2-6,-,CAWSVDLRDSGANVLTF,TGTGCCTGGAGTGTAGATCTCAGGGACTCTGGGGCCAACGTCCTGACTTTC
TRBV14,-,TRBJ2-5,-,CASSQVMAVQETQYF,TGTGCCAGCAGCCAAGTAATGGCGGTACAAGAGACCCAGTACTTC
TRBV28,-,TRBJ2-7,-,CASSPTDLPGVYEQYF,TGTGCCAGCAGCCCTACTGACCTTCCGGGGGTCTACGAGCAGTACTTC
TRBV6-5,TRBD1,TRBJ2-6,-,CASSRRGSGANVLTF,TGTGCCAGCAGCCGCAGGGGGTCCGGGGCCAACGTCCTGACTTTC
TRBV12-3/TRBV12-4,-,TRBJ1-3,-,CASSLGQHNTIYF,TGTGCCAGCAGTTTGGGGCAGCATAATACCATATATTTT
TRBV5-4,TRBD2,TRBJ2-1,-,CASSPQLAASYNEQFF,TGTGCCAGCAGCCCCCAACTAGCGGCTTCCTACAATGAGCAGTTCTTC
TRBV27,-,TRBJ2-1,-,CASSVTTGSDEQFF,TGTGCCAGCAGTGTAACTACAGGGTCCGATGAGCAGTTCTTC
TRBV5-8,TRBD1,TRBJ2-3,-,CASNRDRDRADTQYF,TGTGCCAGCAACCGGGACAGGGATAGGGCAGATACGCAGTATTTT
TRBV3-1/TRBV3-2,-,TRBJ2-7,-,CASSPTGTYEQYF,TGTGCCAGCAGCCCCACAGGAACCTACGAGCAGTACTTC
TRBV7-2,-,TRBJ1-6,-,CASSATGVNGNSPLHF,TGTGCCAGCAGCGCGACGGGGGTGAATGGGAATTCACCCCTCCACTTT
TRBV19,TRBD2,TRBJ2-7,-,CASSINLADPYEQYF,TGTGCCAGTAGTATTAATCTAGCGGATCCCTACGAGCAGTACTTC
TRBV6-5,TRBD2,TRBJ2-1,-,CASSYRREGLYEQFF,TGTGCCAGCAGTTATAGGCGGGAGGGCCTATATGAGCAGTTCTTC
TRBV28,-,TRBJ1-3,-,CASSLLRTANTIYF,TGTGCCAGCAGTTTACTAAGGACAGCCAACACCATATATTTT
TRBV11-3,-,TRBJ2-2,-,CASSPRGALTGELFF,TGTGCCAGCAGCCCGCGTGGGGCCCTCACCGGGGAGCTGTTTTTT
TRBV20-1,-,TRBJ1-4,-,CSAFGTGQVFF,TGCAGTGCTTTTGGAACTGGGCAGGTGTTTTTT
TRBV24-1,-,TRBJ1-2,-,CATWGRVGPLANYGYTF,TGTGCCACCTGGGGGCGCGTGGGCCCATTAGCTAACTATGGCTACACCTTC
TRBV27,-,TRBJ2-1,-,CASSGRTASYNEQFF,TGTGCCAGCAGTGGCCGGACAGCCTCCTACAATGAGCAGTTCTTC
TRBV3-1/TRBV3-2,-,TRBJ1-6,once,CASSQTSAYNSPLHF,TGTGCCAGCAGCCAAACTTCTGCATATAATTCACCCCTCCACTTT
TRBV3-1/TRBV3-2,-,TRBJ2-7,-,CASSQVGRGYEQYF,TGTGCCAGCAGCCAAGTGGGCAGGGGCTACGAGCAGTACTTC
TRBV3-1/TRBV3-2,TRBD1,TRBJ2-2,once,CASSQAGTGTGELFF,TGTGCCAGCAGCCAAGCCGGGACAGGGACCGGGGAGCTGTTTTTT
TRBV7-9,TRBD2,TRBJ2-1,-,CASSSPGGGLIEQFF,TGTGCCAGCAGCTCCCCGGGGGGAGGGCTCATTGAGCAGTTCTTC
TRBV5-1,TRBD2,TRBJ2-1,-,CASTRQSGSFVEQFF,TGCGCCAGCACCAGACAGAGCGGGAGCTTTGTTGAGCAGTTCTTC
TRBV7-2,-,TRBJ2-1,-,CASTTYLSDGDNEQFF,TGTGCCAGCACTACTTACCTGAGCGACGGTGACAATGAGCAGTTCTTC
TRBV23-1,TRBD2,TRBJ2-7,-,CASSQSRASGISYEQYF,TGCGCCAGCAGTCAATCTAGGGCTAGCGGGATTTCCTACGAGCAGTACTTC
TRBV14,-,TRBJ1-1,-,CASSQVRGNTEAFF,TGTGCCAGCAGCCAAGTTCGGGGAAACACTGAAGCTTTCTTT
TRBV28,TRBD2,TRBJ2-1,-,CASSLLAESYNEQFF,TGTGCCAGCAGTTTACTAGCGGAGTCCTACAATGAGCAGTTCTTC
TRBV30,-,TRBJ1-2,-,CAWRVGLQDGYTF,TGTGCCTGGAGGGTAGGGTTACAGGATGGCTACACCTTC
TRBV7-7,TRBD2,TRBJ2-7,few,CASSPGLAGGSHEQYF,TGTGCTAGCAGCCCGGGACTAGCGGGAGGGAGCCACGAGCAGTACTTC
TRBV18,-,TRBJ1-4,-,CASSPGTGENNEKLFF,TGTGCCAGCTCACCGGGTACAGGAGAGAATAATGAAAAACTGTTTTTT
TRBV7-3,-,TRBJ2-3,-,CASSRMGATDTQYF,TGTGCCAGCAGCCGTATGGGAGCCACAGATACGCAGTATTTT
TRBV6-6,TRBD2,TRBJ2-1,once,CASRGLAGGNEQFF,TGTGCCAGCAGAGGACTAGCGGGCGGCAATGAGCAGTTCTTC
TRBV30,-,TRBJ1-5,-,CAWSSGGQPQHF,TGTGCCTGGAGTTCTGGGGGGCAGCCCCAGCATTTT
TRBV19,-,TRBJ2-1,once,CASSIDRYNEQFF,TGTGCCAGTAGTATAGATCGCTACAATGAGCAGTTCTTC
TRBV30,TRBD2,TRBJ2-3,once,CAWSRTLGAGAAFTDTQYF,TGTGCCTGGAGTCGAACACTAGGAGCGGGAGCGGCTTTCACAGATACGCAGTATTTT
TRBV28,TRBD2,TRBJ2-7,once,CASSKPRGVVYEQYF,TGTGCCAGCAGCAAGCCTCGGGGGGTGGTATACGAGCAGTACTTC
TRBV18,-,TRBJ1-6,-,CASSSRTATPYNSPLHF,TGTGCCAGCTCATCCCGGACAGCTACCCCCTATAATTCACCCCTCCACTTT